This is a list of T cell receptor beta chains from one sample in a study of blood T cells in healthy people across ages. TCRdb re-called the 5' RACE reads with MiXCR, one entry per CDR3 protein. The table has some 790,000 distinct CDR3 sequences, under 35% seen once. Sequenced: blood. All receptors come from a woman aged 80 or over in good health. Both conserved end residues are part of each CDR3. Fields, in order: V gene, J gene, clone size, CDR3 length, D gene, CDR3 DNA, CDR3 protein. A D gene is named only where the DNA matches it firmly. The size entry is marked missing in some rows and otherwise reads once, few, many or a size class.

TRBV28	TRBJ1-2	-	14	-	TGTGCCAGCATTGACTTACCAGAAGGGGTGCGCTACACCTTC	CASIDLPEGVRYTF
TRBV6-5	TRBJ1-2	many	15	TRBD1	TGTGCCAGCAGTTACGGGCGGACAGGGCGATATGGCTACACCTTC	CASSYGRTGRYGYTF
TRBV7-9	TRBJ2-5	once	15	-	TGTGCCAGCAGCCAAGTGGGAAGCAGCCAAGAGACCCAGTACTTC	CASSQVGSSQETQYF
TRBV4-2	TRBJ2-5	many	17	TRBD2	TGTGCCAGCAGCCAAGGTGGACTAGCGGGGGGGGAAGAGACCCAGTACTTC	CASSQGGLAGGEETQYF
TRBV7-2	TRBJ2-5	many	14	TRBD2	TGTGCCAGCAGCTTTAGCGGGCTTGAAGAGACCCAGTACTTC	CASSFSGLEETQYF
TRBV6-5	TRBJ1-6	-	14	-	TGTGCCAGCAGTTACAGGACGGGTAATTCACCCCTCCACTTT	CASSYRTGNSPLHF
TRBV5-6	TRBJ2-7	many	15	-	TGTGCCAGCAGCTTGGGGGGGGACCCGGGCTACGAGCAGTACTTC	CASSLGGDPGYEQYF
TRBV11-2	TRBJ2-5	few	16	TRBD2	TGTGCCAGCAGCTTATTAACCGGCGGGGGCCAAGAGACCCAGTACTTC	CASSLLTGGGQETQYF
TRBV11-2	TRBJ2-1	many	16	-	TGTGCCAGCAGCCTCCTTGGTAACCCTTCCTACAATGAGCAGTTCTTC	CASSLLGNPSYNEQFF
TRBV28	TRBJ1-4	-	14	-	TGTGCCAGCAGCTACTCAAGGGGTCGTGAAAAACTGTTTTTT	CASSYSRGREKLFF
TRBV4-3	TRBJ1-4	-	15	-	TGCGCCAGCAGCCAAGAGCGGGGTATTAATGAAAAACTGTTTTTT	CASSQERGINEKLFF
TRBV3-1	TRBJ1-4	-	12	-	TGTGCCAGCAGCCAAGAAACGGGTAAACTGTTTTTT	CASSQETGKLFF
TRBV6-2/TRBV6-3	TRBJ2-1	many	13	-	TGTGCCAGCAGTTATGTCAGGCACAATGAGCAGTTCTTC	CASSYVRHNEQFF
TRBV2	TRBJ2-5	many	14	-	TGTGCCAGCAGTGAAGCGCTTCCCAATGGGGCCCAGTACTTC	CASSEALPNGAQYF
TRBV2	TRBJ1-6	few	13	-	TGTGCCAGCGTGCAGGGTTATAATTCACCCCTCCACTTT	CASVQGYNSPLHF
TRBV7-2	TRBJ1-4	many	13	-	TGTGCCAGCAGCTTAGGCTTTAATGAAAAACTGTTTTTT	CASSLGFNEKLFF
TRBV12-3/TRBV12-4	TRBJ2-1	few	15	-	TGTGCCAGCAGTTTATTTCGAGATTCCTACAATGAGCAGTTCTTC	CASSLFRDSYNEQFF
TRBV7-2	TRBJ2-7	-	17	TRBD1	TGTGCCAGCAGCTTTATAAACCCTGGGACAGGGAGTCACGAGCAGTACTTC	CASSFINPGTGSHEQYF
TRBV7-9	TRBJ1-2	few	14	-	TGTGCCAGCAGCTTAGGAGGGACTGTTCATGGCTACACCTTC	CASSLGGTVHGYTF
TRBV10-2	TRBJ1-5	few	14	-	TGCGCCAGCAGTGAGTATAGATACAATCAGCCCCAGCATTTT	CASSEYRYNQPQHF
TRBV5-1	TRBJ2-5	few	16	-	TGCGCCAGCAGCTCCGGCCGGAGGGGATTATTAGAGACCCAGTACTTC	CASSSGRRGLLETQYF
TRBV6-2/TRBV6-3	TRBJ2-1	-	14	TRBD1	TGTGCCAGCAGCCTCCTGACAGGGGGCGCTGAGCAGTTCTTC	CASSLLTGGAEQFF
TRBV9	TRBJ2-1	many	15	TRBD1	TGTGCCAGCGGTACCCCCGGGACAGGTAGCAATGAGCAGTTCTTC	CASGTPGTGSNEQFF
TRBV21-1	TRBJ1-5	-	17	-	TGTGCCAGCAGCAAATGCAGGGCCCCGGAAGAGAATCAGCCCCAGCATTTT	CASSKCRAPEENQPQHF
TRBV5-1	TRBJ2-7	-	14	-	TGCGCCAGCCAAGAGGACAATTCGGACAATGAGCAGTACTTC	CASQEDNSDNEQYF
TRBV28	TRBJ2-5	many	12	-	TGTGCCAGCAGTTCGGGCGAGGGGACCCAGTACTTC	CASSSGEGTQYF
TRBV25-1	TRBJ1-6	few	15	-	TGTGCCAGCACCCTGGGCAGCTCCTATAATTCACCCCTCCACTTT	CASTLGSSYNSPLHF
TRBV10-3	TRBJ2-6	few	17	-	TGTGCCATCAGTGAGTCGGCTAGGGGATCTGGGGCCAACGTCCTGACTTTC	CAISESARGSGANVLTF
TRBV30	TRBJ2-1	-	14	-	TGTGCCTGGAATCGTGATTACTCCTACAATGAGCAGTTCTTC	CAWNRDYSYNEQFF
TRBV7-2	TRBJ1-4	-	15	-	TGTGCCAGCAGCCCGGAGGCGGCAACTAATGAAAAACTGTTTTTT	CASSPEAATNEKLFF
TRBV12-3/TRBV12-4	TRBJ2-5	many	15	TRBD1	TGTGCCAGCAGTTTTGGGGGACAGCTCCAAGAGACCCAGTACTTC	CASSFGGQLQETQYF
TRBV20-1	TRBJ2-2	many	11	-	TGCAGTGGTCTCAGGGGCGGGGAGCTGTTTTTT	CSGLRGGELFF
TRBV27	TRBJ2-3	few	11	-	TGTGCCAGCACCGACAAGATTACGCAGTATTTT	CASTDKITQYF
TRBV14	TRBJ2-3	many	11	-	TGTGCCAGCAGTCCGAAGGCTACGCAGTATTTT	CASSPKATQYF
TRBV3-1	TRBJ1-5	-	16	-	TGTGCCAGCAGCCCAAACATGGGGGGAATAAATCAGCCCCAGCATTTT	CASSPNMGGINQPQHF
TRBV10-3	TRBJ1-1	-	15	-	TGTGCCATCAGTGAGTGCGACAGGCTGAACACTGAAGCTTTCTTT	CAISECDRLNTEAFF
TRBV12-3/TRBV12-4	TRBJ1-5	-	13	TRBD1	TGTGCCAGCAGCAGGACAGGCGGGGGGCCCCAGCATTTT	CASSRTGGGPQHF